The 27 T cell receptor beta chains reported below all come from one sample, sequenced in a study of cytomegalovirus exposure and HLA in healthy donors. PCR used 60 Vbeta primers and 13 Jbeta primers. Profiling relied on immunoSEQ multiplex PCR, and the TCRdb table lists in-frame clones only, not all of them. This table holds roughly 140,000 clones, more than 65% found once. Input material: PBMCs. The source is a man aged 50 to 60 in good health and CMV-seropositive.

This chain joins TRBV15 and TRBJ1-4; D call uncertain. CDR3 size: 13 residues. V shed 6 bases and J shed 0 bases, with 5 bases lying between them. Germline V CDR1 and CDR2: LNHNV, YYDKDF (reference sequence). This CDR3 is CATRAATNEKLFF. The CDR3 DNA sequence: TGTGCCACCAGGGCGGCAACTAATGAAAAACTGTTTTTT. The full variable domain, in which reference TRBV15 and TRBJ1-4 provide the parts outside the CDR3, is DAMVIQNPRYQVTQFGKPVTLSCSQTLNHNVMYWYQQKSSQAPKLLFHYYDKDFNNEADTPDNFQSRRPNTSFCFLDIRSPGLGDTAMYLCATRAATNEKLFFGSGTQLSVL.

The chain employs TRBV10-2 and TRBJ2-1; 7 positions agree with TRBD2. This CDR3 spans 18 amino acids. V lost 7 bases, J lost 0 bases, and 15 bases stayed unmatched. CDR1 is WSHSY and CDR2 is SAAADI in the germline V gene. The CDR3 loop reads CASIPPQRRESSYNEQFF. The DNA of the CDR3 is TGCGCCAGCATCCCCCCCCAACGGCGGGAGAGCTCCTACAATGAGCAGTTCTTC.

A word on this clone: The same CDR3 can be traced to other DNA sequences in this sample. The chain couples TRBV2 to TRBJ2-3; a possible D gene is TRBD2 (6 bases). The CDR3 is made up of 16 amino acids. Trimming cost V 5 bases and J 1 base, with 16 bases left between them. Germline V CDR1 and CDR2: SNHLY, FYNNEI. This CDR3 reads CASSKTPSERTDTQYF. The CDR3 region has the DNA TGTGCCAGCAGTAAAACCCCTAGCGAACGCACAGATACGCAGTATTTT.

The J gene is TRBJ1-5, the V gene TRBV5-5; 7 bases map to TRBD1. The CDR3 runs 14 residues. The germline CDR1 and CDR2 sequences are SGHKS and YYEKEE (reference sequence). J lost 5 bases, V lost 4 bases, and 6 bases had no gene match. The DNA for the CDR3 is TGTGCCAGCAGCGTGAACAGGGGAGATCAGCCCCAGCATTTT. Residues: CASSVNRGDQPQHF.

The chain uses TRBV6-5 and TRBJ1-3; 7 nucleotides agree with TRBD1. CDR1 is MNHEY and CDR2 is SVGAGI in the germline V gene. The CDR3 loop spans 14 amino acids. Trimming took 6 bases from V and 0 from J; bases not matched to a gene: 2. CDR3 bases: TGTGCCAGCAGCGGGACAGCCTCTGGAAACACCATATATTTT. This gives the protein CASSGTASGNTIYF.

CDR3 in amino acids: CASSKTGTGSDTQYF. CDR3 nucleotides: TGTGCCAGCAGTAAGACAGGGACCGGATCAGATACGCAGTATTTT. The chain employs TRBV6-5 and TRBJ2-3; 7 bases are shared with TRBD1. The CDR3 runs to 15 residues. J gave up 4 bases and V 5 bases, and 9 bases lay outside the gene matches. Germline lookup yields CDR1 MNHEY and CDR2 SVGAGI.

The rearrangement links TRBV5-1 to TRBJ1-3; D uncertain. The CDR3 runs to 15 residues. CDR1 is SGHRS and CDR2 is YFSETQ in the germline V gene. V lost 3 bases and J 0 bases, leaving 10 bases between the germline ends. This CDR3 reads CASSSLPNSGNTIYF. The CDR3 DNA follows: TGCGCCAGCAGCTCCTTACCTAACTCTGGAAACACCATATATTTT.

On this clone itself: The same CDR3 is also encoded by other DNA sequences in this sample. This sequence joins TRBV6-1 and TRBJ2-7; TRBD2 is a possible D gene (6 bases). Per the germline V gene, CDR1 is MNHNS and CDR2 is SASEGT. This CDR3 has 14 residues. The V gene lost 4 bases and the J gene lost 0 bases, with 10 bases spanning the gap. The CDR3, as DNA: TGTGCCAGCAGTGGGTTAGCGGCCTCCTACGAGCAGTACTTC. Amino acids: CASSGLAASYEQYF.

The J gene is TRBJ1-2, the V gene TRBV6-5, with D maybe TRBD1 (6 bases). The CDR3 covers 11 residues. Germline CDR1 is MNHEY and CDR2 is SVGAGI. The V end was cut by 2 bases, the J end by 9 bases, with 7 bases between. The CDR3 sequence: CASSYRGSYTF. The DNA for the CDR3 is TGTGCCAGCAGTTACAGGGGGAGCTACACCTTC.

Regarding this clone: One end of the junction does not line up with germline, which may come from a read error. The chain has TRBV5-6 and TRBJ2-3; possibly TRBD2 for D (5 bases). Germline V CDR1 and CDR2: SGHDT, YYEEEE. The CDR3 sequence is 14 residues long. The CDR3 nucleotides are TGTGCCGGCAGCGGAAGTCCCAGCGTCGGGACGCAGTATTTT. This codes for CAGSGSPSVGTQYF.

The chain carries TRBV5-1 and TRBJ1-1; D might be TRBD1 (5 bases). Germline CDR1 reads SGHRS; CDR2 reads YFSETQ. The CDR3 extends over 14 amino acids. Trimming left V 3 bases short and J 1 base short, with 10 bases between. CDR3: CASSSDTTNTEAFF. In DNA, the CDR3 is TGCGCCAGCAGCTCGGACACTACGAACACTGAAGCTTTCTTT.

The chain has TRBV28 and TRBJ1-2; a weak D match, TRBD1 (6 bases). The CDR3 spans 14 residues. Germline CDR1 is MDHEN and CDR2 is SYDVKM. V was shortened by 2 bases and J by 5 bases, with 12 bases between the two germline ends. This CDR3 reads CASSLRTARYGYTF. CDR3 coding DNA: TGTGCCAGCAGTTTACGGACAGCTCGATATGGCTACACCTTC.

The gene calls are TRBV5-1 and TRBJ1-1; weak D call: TRBD1 (6 bases). Trimming removed 4 bases at V and 0 bases at J, with 10 bases between. Germline values: CDR1 SGHRS, CDR2 YFSETQ. The CDR3 totals 14 residues. The chain's CDR3 is CASSAGTLNTEAFF. In DNA, the CDR3 is TGCGCCAGCAGCGCCGGGACATTGAACACTGAAGCTTTCTTT.

The genes are TRBV18 and TRBJ2-5, with D hard to call. The CDR3 sequence is 14 residues long. The ends were cut back, 6 bases at V and 2 bases at J, with 13 bases in the middle. Germline V gene data show CDR1 as KGHSH and CDR2 as LQKENI. CDR3 protein: CASSAPSGQETQYF. As DNA, the CDR3 is TGTGCCAGCTCCGCCCCTAGTGGTCAAGAGACCCAGTACTTC.

This sequence joins TRBV5-1 and TRBJ1-4; 7 positions agree with TRBD1. Germline V lookup: CDR1 SGHRS, CDR2 YFSETQ. The CDR3 loop spans 15 amino acids. Unmatched junction bases numbered 2, after V lost 3 bases and J lost 0 bases. For the CDR3, the DNA is TGCGCCAGCAGCTCGGGACAGACAACTAATGAAAAACTGTTTTTT. The encoded protein is CASSSGQTTNEKLFF.

This chain uses TRBV25-1 with TRBJ2-5, with 11 bases matching TRBD2. Germline CDR1 MGHDK, CDR2 SYGVNS. The CDR3 runs 17 residues. V dropped 2 bases and J dropped 4; count of bases not matched to a gene: 9. CDR3 DNA: TGTGCCAGCAGTGAAGGTAGCGGGAGGGCTAATGGAGAGACCCAGTACTTC. Translated, it gives CASSEGSGRANGETQYF. Using reference TRBV25-1 and TRBJ2-5 for the parts outside the CDR3, the full variable domain is EADIYQTPRYLVIGTGKKITLECSQTMGHDKMYWYQQDPGMELHLIHYSYGVNSTEKGDLSSESTVSRIRTEHFPLTLESARPSHTSQYLCASSEGSGRANGETQYFGPGTRLLVL.

The J gene is TRBJ2-1, the V gene TRBV27; D is undetermined. Germline V gene sequence: CDR1 MNHEY, CDR2 SMNVEV (reference sequence). The CDR3 is 11 residues long. With 3 bases removed from V and 5 bases from J, the gap between germline ends came to 2 bases. CDR3 region: CASSFNNEQFF. The CDR3 DNA reads as TGTGCCAGCAGTTTCAACAATGAGCAGTTCTTC.

This chain links TRBV7-9 with TRBJ2-7; a weak D match, TRBD1 (5 bases). The V gene's germline CDR1 is SEHNR and CDR2 FQNEAQ (reference sequence). CDR3 length equals 15 residues. Trimming removed 5 bases at V and 3 bases at J, with 17 bases between. The CDR3 loop reads CASSPAGATNYEQYF. DNA of the CDR3: TGTGCCAGCAGCCCCGCTGGGGCCACCAACTACGAGCAGTACTTC.

This chain links TRBV6-6 with TRBJ2-5, with TRBD2 as a possible D gene (5 bases). Germline CDR1 and CDR2: MNHNY and SVGAGI (reference sequence). This CDR3 contains 15 residues. V lost 2 bases, J lost 2 bases, and 12 bases lay in between. CDR3 nucleotides: TGTGCCAGCAGTTACGGGTCAAGCGGACAAGAGACCCAGTACTTC. Translated, it gives CASSYGSSGQETQYF.

This chain connects TRBV6-1 to TRBJ2-7; D unclear. The CDR3 has 14 amino acids. The V gene lost 7 bases and the J gene lost 0 bases, with 13 bases spanning the gap. Germline V lookup: CDR1 MNHNS, CDR2 SASEGT. This CDR3 reads CASTPLKSSYEQYF. The CDR3 DNA follows: TGTGCCAGCACGCCCCTAAAAAGCTCCTACGAGCAGTACTTC.

This rearrangement joins TRBV4-1 to TRBJ2-7, with TRBD2 matching over 9 bases. This CDR3 region has 17 residues. CDR1 and CDR2 from the germline V gene are MGHRA and YSYEKL. The ends lost 4 bases at V and 4 bases at J; junction bases unmatched: 14. The CDR3 DNA reads as TGCGCCAGCAGCCCAAAATTTTGGACTAGCGAAAATTACGAGCAGTACTTC. It codes for CASSPKFWTSENYEQYF.

V is TRBV15 and J is TRBJ1-1; D is ambiguous. Germline assignment: CDR1 LNHNV and CDR2 YYDKDF (reference sequence). This CDR3 has 14 amino acids. Trimming cost V 0 bases and J 2 bases, with 7 bases left between them. The CDR3 DNA is TGTGCCACCAGCAGAGATCAGATTAACACTGAAGCTTTCTTT. Translating it yields CATSRDQINTEAFF.

In regard to this clone: An end of the junction differs from the germline gene, which may be a read error. The V call is TRBV5-1, the J call TRBJ2-5, with 10 bases matching TRBD1. The CDR3 extends over 14 amino acids. CDR1 is SGHRS and CDR2 is YFSETQ in the germline V gene. The CDR3 DNA reads TGCGCCAGCGGTCGGGACAGGGGTCAAGAGGCCCAGTACTTC. It is translated as CASGRDRGQEAQYF.

This clone was observed a few times. The rearrangement uses TRBV4-1 and TRBJ2-7; 13 bases agree with TRBD2. Germline lookup yields CDR1 MGHRA and CDR2 YSYEKL. This CDR3 region has 16 residues. V lost 4 bases, J lost 3 bases, and 6 bases stayed unmatched. Here the CDR3 DNA reads TGCGCCAGCAGCCCCTCACTAGCGGGAGGGATCTACGAGCAGTACTTC. Translation gives CASSPSLAGGIYEQYF.

This clone was picked up a small number of times. The chain uses TRBV2 and TRBJ2-3; D is perhaps TRBD1 (5 bases). CDR1 SNHLY and CDR2 FYNNEI come from the germline V gene. The CDR3 spans 15 residues. V was cut by 3 bases and J by 3 bases, with 13 bases left in between. The DNA of the CDR3 is TGTGCCAGCAGTGAGGACACCTTTGGGACAGATACGCAGTATTTT. The encoded protein is CASSEDTFGTDTQYF.

This rearrangement joins TRBV5-1 to TRBJ2-3, with 10 bases that match TRBD2. V was clipped by 0 bases and J by 5 bases; unmatched bases: 9. CDR1 SGHRS and CDR2 YFSETQ come from the germline V gene. This CDR3 contains 17 residues. The CDR3 is CASSLATSGIAGDTQYF. Written as DNA, the CDR3 is TGCGCCAGCAGCTTGGCCACTAGCGGGATAGCGGGAGATACGCAGTATTTT.

This chain links TRBV7-9 with TRBJ1-2, with TRBD1 identical over 8 bases. Germline V gene lookup returns CDR1 SEHNR and CDR2 FQNEAQ (reference sequence). CDR3 length equals 12 residues. The junction had 3 bases not matched to a gene; V was cut back by 4 bases and J by 8 bases. DNA of the CDR3: TGTGCCAGCAGCTCGACAGGGGAGGGCTACACCTTC. Translating gives CASSSTGEGYTF.